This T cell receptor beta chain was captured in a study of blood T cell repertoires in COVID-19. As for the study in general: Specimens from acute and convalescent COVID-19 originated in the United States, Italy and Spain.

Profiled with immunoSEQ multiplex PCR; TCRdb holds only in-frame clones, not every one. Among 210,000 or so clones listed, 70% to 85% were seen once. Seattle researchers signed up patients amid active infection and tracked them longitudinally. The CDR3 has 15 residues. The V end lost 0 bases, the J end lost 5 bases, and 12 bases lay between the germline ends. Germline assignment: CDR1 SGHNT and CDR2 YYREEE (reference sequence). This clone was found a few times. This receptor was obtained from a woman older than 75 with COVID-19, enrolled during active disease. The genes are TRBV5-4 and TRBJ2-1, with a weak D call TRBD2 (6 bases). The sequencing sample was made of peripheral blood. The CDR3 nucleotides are TGTGCCAGCAGCTTGGATGCGGGGCGGGACAATGAGCAGTTCTTC. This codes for CASSLDAGRDNEQFF. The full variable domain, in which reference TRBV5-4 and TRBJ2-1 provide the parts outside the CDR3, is ETGVTQSPTHLIKTRGQQVTLRCSSQSGHNTVSWYQQALGQGPQFIFQYYREEENGRGNFPPRFSGLQFPNYSSELNVNALELDDSALYLCASSLDAGRDNEQFFGPGTRLTVL.